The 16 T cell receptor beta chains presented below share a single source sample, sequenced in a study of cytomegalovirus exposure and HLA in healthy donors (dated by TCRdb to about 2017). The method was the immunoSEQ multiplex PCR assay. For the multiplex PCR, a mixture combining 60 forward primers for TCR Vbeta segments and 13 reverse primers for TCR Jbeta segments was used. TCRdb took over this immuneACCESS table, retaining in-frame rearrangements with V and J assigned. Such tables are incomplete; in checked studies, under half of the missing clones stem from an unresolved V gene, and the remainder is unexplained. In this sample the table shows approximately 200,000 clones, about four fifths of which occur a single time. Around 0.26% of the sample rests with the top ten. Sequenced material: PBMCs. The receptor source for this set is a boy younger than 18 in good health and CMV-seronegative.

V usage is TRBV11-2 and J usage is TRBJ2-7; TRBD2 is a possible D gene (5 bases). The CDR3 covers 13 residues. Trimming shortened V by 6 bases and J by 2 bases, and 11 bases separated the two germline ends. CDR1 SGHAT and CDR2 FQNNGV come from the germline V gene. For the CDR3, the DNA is TGTGCCAGCAGGGTGAGCGGAACCTACGAGCAGTACTTC. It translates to CASRVSGTYEQYF.

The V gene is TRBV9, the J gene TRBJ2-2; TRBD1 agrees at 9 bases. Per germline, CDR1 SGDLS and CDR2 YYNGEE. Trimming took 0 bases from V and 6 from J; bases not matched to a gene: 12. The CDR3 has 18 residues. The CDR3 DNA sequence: TGTGCCAGCAGCGTAGTAGGGATTGGGACAGGGAGCGCCGGGGAGCTGTTTTTT. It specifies CASSVVGIGTGSAGELFF.

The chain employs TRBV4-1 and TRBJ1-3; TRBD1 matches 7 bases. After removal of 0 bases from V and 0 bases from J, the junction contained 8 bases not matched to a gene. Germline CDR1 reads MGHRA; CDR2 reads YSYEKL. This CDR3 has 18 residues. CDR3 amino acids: CASSQDIGTAISGNTIYF. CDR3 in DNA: TGCGCCAGCAGCCAAGACATAGGGACAGCGATCTCTGGAAACACCATATATTTT.

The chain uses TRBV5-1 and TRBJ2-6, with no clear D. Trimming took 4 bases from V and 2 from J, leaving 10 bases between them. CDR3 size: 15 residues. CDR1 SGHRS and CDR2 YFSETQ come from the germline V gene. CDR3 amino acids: CASSPDSPGANVLTF. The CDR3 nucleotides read TGCGCCAGCAGCCCGGATAGCCCTGGGGCCAACGTCCTGACTTTC. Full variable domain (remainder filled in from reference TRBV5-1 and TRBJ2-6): KAGVTQTPRYLIKTRGQQVTLSCSPISGHRSVSWYQQTPGQGLQFLFEYFSETQRNKGNFPGRFSGRQFSNSRSEMNVSTLELGDSALYLCASSPDSPGANVLTFGAGSRLTVL.

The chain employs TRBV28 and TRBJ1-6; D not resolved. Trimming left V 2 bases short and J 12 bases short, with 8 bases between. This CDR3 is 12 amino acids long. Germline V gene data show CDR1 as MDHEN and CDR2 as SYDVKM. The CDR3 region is CASSLLGQPLHF. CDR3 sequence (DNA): TGTGCCAGCAGTTTACTAGGCCAACCCCTCCACTTT.

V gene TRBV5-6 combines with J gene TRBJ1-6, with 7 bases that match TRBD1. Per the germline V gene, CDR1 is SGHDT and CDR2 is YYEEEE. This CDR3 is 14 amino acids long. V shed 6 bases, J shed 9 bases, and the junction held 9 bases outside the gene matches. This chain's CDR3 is CASTPTGVGSPLHF. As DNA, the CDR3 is TGTGCCAGCACCCCTACAGGGGTTGGTTCACCCCTCCACTTT.

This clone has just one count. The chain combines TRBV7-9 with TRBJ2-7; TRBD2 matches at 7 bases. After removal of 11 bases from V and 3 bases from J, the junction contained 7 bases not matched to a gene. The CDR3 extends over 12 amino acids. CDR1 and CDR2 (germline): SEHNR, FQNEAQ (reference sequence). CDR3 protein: CAAHGGNYEQYF. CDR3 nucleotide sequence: TGTGCCGCCCACGGGGGGAACTACGAGCAGTACTTC.

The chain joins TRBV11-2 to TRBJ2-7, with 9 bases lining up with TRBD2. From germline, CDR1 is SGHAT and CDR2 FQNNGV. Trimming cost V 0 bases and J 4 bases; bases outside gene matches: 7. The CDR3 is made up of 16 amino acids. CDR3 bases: TGTGCCAGCAGCTTAGATTTCCTAGCGGGGACGTACGAGCAGTACTTC. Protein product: CASSLDFLAGTYEQYF.

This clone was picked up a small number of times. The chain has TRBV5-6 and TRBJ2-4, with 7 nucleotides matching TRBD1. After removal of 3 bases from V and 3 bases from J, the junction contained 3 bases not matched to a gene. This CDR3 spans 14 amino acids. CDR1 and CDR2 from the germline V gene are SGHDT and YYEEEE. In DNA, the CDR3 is TGTGCCAGCAGCTACAGGGGTGTCAAAAACATTCAGTACTTC. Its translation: CASSYRGVKNIQYF.

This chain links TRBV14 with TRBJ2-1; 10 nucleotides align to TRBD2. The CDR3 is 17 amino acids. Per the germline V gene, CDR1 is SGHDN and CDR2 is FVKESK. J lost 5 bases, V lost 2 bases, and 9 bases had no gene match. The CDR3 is CASSQRAGLADNNEQFF. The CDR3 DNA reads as TGTGCCAGCAGCCAACGGGCCGGACTAGCGGATAACAATGAGCAGTTCTTC.

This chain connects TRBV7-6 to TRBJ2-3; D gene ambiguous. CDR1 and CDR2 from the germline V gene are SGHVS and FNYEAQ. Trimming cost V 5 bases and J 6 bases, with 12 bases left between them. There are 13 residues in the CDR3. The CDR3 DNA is TGTGCCAGCAGCAACGCCGAGCCGGATACGCAGTATTTT. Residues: CASSNAEPDTQYF.

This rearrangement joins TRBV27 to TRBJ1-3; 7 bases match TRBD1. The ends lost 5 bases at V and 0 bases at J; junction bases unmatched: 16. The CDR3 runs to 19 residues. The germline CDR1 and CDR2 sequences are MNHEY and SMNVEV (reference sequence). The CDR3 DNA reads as TGTGCCAGCAGTCCCACCCACGTCACAGGGGCCATCTCTGGAAACACCATATATTTT. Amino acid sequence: CASSPTHVTGAISGNTIYF.

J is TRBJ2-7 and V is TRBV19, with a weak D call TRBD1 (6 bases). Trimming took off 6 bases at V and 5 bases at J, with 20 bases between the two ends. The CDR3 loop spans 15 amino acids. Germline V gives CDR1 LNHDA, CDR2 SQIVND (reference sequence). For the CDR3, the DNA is TGTGCCAGTAGACGAACCATCGGGACAAACGACGAGCAGTACTTC. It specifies CASRRTIGTNDEQYF.

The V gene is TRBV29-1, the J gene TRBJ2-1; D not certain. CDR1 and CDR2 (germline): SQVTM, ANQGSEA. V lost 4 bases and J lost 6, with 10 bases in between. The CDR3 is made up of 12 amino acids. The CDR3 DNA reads TGCAGCGTTGCAGCGTTGATCAATGAGCAGTTCTTC. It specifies CSVAALINEQFF.

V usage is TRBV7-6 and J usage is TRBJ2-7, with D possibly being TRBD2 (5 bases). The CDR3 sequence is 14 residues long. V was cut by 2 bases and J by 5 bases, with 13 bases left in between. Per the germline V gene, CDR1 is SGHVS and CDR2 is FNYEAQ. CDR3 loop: CASSLSYSGDEQYF. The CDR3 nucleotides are TGTGCCAGCAGCTTATCTTACTCCGGGGACGAGCAGTACTTC.

The DNA of the CDR3 is TGTGCCAGCAGTGAAGCGCTTGGGACTTTTGACAATGAGCAGTTCTTC. Encoded protein: CASSEALGTFDNEQFF. The chain employs TRBV2 and TRBJ2-1; D is possibly TRBD2 (6 bases). Germline V gene data show CDR1 as SNHLY and CDR2 as FYNNEI. CDR3 length: 16 amino acids. Trimming shortened V by 0 bases and J by 5 bases, and 14 bases separated the two germline ends.